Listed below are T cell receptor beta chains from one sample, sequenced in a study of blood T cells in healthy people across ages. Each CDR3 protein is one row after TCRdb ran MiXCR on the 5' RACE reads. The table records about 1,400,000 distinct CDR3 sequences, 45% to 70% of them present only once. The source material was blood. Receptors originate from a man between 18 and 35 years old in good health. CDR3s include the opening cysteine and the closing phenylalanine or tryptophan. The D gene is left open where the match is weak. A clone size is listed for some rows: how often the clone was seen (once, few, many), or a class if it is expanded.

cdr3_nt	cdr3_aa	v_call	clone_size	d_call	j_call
TGTGCCAGCTTCCCCGGGATACTTGGGGCCACCTACGAGCAGTACTTC	CASFPGILGATYEQYF	TRBV2	-	-	TRBJ2-7
TGCGCCAGCAGCTTGAAGGAGGGGGAGGGCGCAACTAATGAAAAACTGTTTTTT	CASSLKEGEGATNEKLFF	TRBV5-1	-	-	TRBJ1-4
TGTGCCAGCAGTTCGCCGACAGGGCCGACGAACACCGGGGAGCTGTTTTTT	CASSSPTGPTNTGELFF	TRBV6-5	-	TRBD1	TRBJ2-2
TGTGCCACCTGGGGGGGACTGTATGGCTACACCTTC	CATWGGLYGYTF	TRBV6-6	once	-	TRBJ1-2
TGTGCCAGCAGTGATTACGGGAGGATCTACAATGAGCAGTTCTTC	CASSDYGRIYNEQFF	TRBV2	-	TRBD2	TRBJ2-1
TGTGCCAGCAGCTTTCTAAGCGGAGGGACAGATACGCAGTATTTT	CASSFLSGGTDTQYF	TRBV7-9	few	-	TRBJ2-3
TGTACCAGCAGCTCGGAGTCCTATAGCAATCAGCCCCAGCATTTT	CTSSSESYSNQPQHF	TRBV12-3/TRBV12-4	-	-	TRBJ1-5
TGTGCCAGCAGCTACTCTTTCAACGAGCAGTACTTC	CASSYSFNEQYF	TRBV11-2	-	-	TRBJ2-7
TGTGCCAGCAGTGATCTCCGTGGAGGGTACTATGGCTACACCTTC	CASSDLRGGYYGYTF	TRBV25-1	-	-	TRBJ1-2
TGCAGCTTCCGCGGAGGGAAGAACACCGGGGAGCTGTTTTTT	CSFRGGKNTGELFF	TRBV29-1	-	-	TRBJ2-2
TGTGCCAGCAGCCGTAATTCGTACCAAGAGACCCAGTACTTC	CASSRNSYQETQYF	TRBV7-2	-	-	TRBJ2-5
TGTGCCATCAGTGGGGACAGAGTCTATGGCTACACCTTC	CAISGDRVYGYTF	TRBV10-3	many	TRBD1	TRBJ1-2
TGTGCCATCAGGGAGGCGTCCGGGACAGGGGTAATCATCGGGGAGCTGTTTTTT	CAIREASGTGVIIGELFF	TRBV10-3	once	TRBD1	TRBJ2-2
TGCAGTGCTAGAGCGGGAGAAGGGGGAGATACGCAGTATTTT	CSARAGEGGDTQYF	TRBV20-1	-	-	TRBJ2-3
TGCGCCAGCAGCCGTAGACTAGCGGGAGTGGAGTATGAGCAGTTCTTC	CASSRRLAGVEYEQFF	TRBV5-1	-	TRBD2	TRBJ2-1
TGTGCCAGCAGTACCGGGACAGGGGTCGCCAGGTGGAGCGAGCAGTACTTC	CASSTGTGVARWSEQYF	TRBV2	-	TRBD1	TRBJ2-7
TGTGCCAGCAGTTTAACGGGAGAATCCTACAATGAGCAGTTCTTC	CASSLTGESYNEQFF	TRBV27	-	-	TRBJ2-1
TGTGCCAGCAGCGTACAGGGGAACGGTCCCTCTGGGGCCAACGTCCTGACTTTC	CASSVQGNGPSGANVLTF	TRBV21-1	-	-	TRBJ2-6
TGCGCCAGCAGCCACGGACTAGCGGGACGGTACGAGCAGTACTTC	CASSHGLAGRYEQYF	TRBV10-1	few	TRBD2	TRBJ2-7
TGCGCCAGCAGCCCCGACAGGTATGACACTGAAGCTTTCTTT	CASSPDRYDTEAFF	TRBV5-1	-	-	TRBJ1-1
TGTGCCAGCATCTTAAGCGGGAGTCTGGTATCCGGGGAGCTGTTTTTT	CASILSGSLVSGELFF	TRBV12-3/TRBV12-4	-	TRBD2	TRBJ2-2
TGTGCCAGCAGTGAAGCTTTATACTCGGGTACCTACAATGAGCAGTTCTTC	CASSEALYSGTYNEQFF	TRBV6-1	-	-	TRBJ2-1